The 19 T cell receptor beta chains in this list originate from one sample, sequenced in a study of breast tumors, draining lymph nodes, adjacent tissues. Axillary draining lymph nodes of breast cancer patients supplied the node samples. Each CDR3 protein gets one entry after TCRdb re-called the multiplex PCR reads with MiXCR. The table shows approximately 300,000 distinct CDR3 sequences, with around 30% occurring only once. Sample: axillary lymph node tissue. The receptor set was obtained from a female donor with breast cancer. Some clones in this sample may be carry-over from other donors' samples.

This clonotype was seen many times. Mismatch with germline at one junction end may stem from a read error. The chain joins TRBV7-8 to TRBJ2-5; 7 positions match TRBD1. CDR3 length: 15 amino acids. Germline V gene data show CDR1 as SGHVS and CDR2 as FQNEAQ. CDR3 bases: TGTGCCAGCAGCTTAGTCGGGACAGCGCAAGGGACCCAGTACTTC. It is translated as CASSLVGTAQGTQYF.

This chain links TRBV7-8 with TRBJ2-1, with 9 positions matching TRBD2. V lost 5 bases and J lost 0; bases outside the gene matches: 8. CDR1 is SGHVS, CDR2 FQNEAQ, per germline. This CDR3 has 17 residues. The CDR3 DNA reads TGTGCCAGCAGCCAAAACATAGCGGGGGCCTCCTACAATGAGCAGTTCTTC. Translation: CASSQNIAGASYNEQFF.

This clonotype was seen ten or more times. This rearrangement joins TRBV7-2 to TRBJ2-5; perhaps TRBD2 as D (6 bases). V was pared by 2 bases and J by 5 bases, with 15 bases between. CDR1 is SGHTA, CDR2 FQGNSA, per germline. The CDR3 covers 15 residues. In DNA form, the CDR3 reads TGTGCCAGCAGCTTATCGGAGGGGAGAGGGGAGACCCAGTACTTC. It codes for CASSLSEGRGETQYF. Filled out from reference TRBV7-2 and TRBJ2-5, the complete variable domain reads GAGVSQSPSNKVTEKGKDVELRCDPISGHTALYWYRQSLGQGLEFLIYFQGNSAPDKSGLPSDRFSAERTGGSVSTLTIQRTQQEDSAVYLCASSLSEGRGETQYFGPGTRLLVL.

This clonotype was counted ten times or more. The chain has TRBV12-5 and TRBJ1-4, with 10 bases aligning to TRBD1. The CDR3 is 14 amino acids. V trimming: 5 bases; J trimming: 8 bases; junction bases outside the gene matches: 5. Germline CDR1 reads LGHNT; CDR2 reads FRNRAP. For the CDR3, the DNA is TGTGCTAGTGGTCCGGGACAGGGGTTCGAAAAACTGTTTTTT. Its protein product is CASGPGQGFEKLFF.

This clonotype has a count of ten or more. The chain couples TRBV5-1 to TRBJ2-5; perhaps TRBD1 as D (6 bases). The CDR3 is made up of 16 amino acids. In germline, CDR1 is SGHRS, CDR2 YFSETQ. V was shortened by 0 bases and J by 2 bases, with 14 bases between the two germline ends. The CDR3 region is CASSLGVWTAQETQYF. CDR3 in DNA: TGCGCCAGCAGCTTGGGAGTCTGGACAGCACAAGAGACCCAGTACTTC.

CDR3: CASSPSSGSFEQYF. DNA of the CDR3: TGTGCCAGCAGCCCCTCTAGCGGGAGCTTCGAGCAGTACTTC. This chain uses TRBV6-5 with TRBJ2-7; 10 positions match TRBD2. V lost 6 bases and J lost 6; bases outside the gene matches: 8. This CDR3 region has 14 residues. Germline CDR1 MNHEY, CDR2 SVGAGI.

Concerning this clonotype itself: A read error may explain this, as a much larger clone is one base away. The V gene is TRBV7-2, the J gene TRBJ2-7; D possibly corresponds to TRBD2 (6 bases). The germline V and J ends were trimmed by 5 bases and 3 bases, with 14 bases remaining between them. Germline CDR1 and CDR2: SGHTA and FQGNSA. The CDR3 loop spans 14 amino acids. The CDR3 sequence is CASSIGGQFYEQYF. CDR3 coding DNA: TGTGCCAGCAGCATTGGAGGGCAGTTCTACGAGCAGTACTTC.

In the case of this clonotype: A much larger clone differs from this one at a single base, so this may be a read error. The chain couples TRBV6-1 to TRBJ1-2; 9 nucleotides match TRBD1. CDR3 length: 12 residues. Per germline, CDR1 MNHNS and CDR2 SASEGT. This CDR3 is CASNRDRDGCTF. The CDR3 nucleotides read TGTGCCAGCAATCGGGACAGGGACGGCTGCACCTTC.

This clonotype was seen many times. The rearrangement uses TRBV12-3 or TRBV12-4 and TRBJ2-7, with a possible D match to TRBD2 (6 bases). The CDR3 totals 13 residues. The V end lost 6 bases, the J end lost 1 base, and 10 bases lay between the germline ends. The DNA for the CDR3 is TGTGCCAGCAGCTCGGGACTTTCCTACGAGCAGTACTTC. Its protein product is CASSSGLSYEQYF.

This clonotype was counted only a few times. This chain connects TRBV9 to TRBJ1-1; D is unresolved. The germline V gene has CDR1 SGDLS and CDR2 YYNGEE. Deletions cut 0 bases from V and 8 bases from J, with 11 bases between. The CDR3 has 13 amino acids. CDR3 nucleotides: TGTGCCAGCAGCGTAGCTACGACTGGGGAAGCTTTCTTT. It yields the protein CASSVATTGEAFF.

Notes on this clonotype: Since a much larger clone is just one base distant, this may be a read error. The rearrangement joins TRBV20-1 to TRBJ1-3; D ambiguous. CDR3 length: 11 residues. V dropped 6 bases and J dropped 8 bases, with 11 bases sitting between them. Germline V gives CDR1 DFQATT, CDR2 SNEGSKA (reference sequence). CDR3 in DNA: TGCAGTGCACGCGAGGGAGACACCATATATTTT. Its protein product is CSAREGDTIYF.

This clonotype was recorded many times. The CDR3 coding sequence is TGTGCCACCAGCAACGGACTAGCGGGAGGGCCGGGGGGAGATACGCAGTATTTT. Translation gives CATSNGLAGGPGGDTQYF. The J gene is TRBJ2-3, the V gene TRBV15, with 15 nucleotides matching TRBD2. Germline V gives CDR1 LNHNV, CDR2 YYDKDF (reference sequence). After removal of 4 bases from V and 5 bases from J, the junction contained 10 bases not matched to a gene. The length of the CDR3 is 18 residues.

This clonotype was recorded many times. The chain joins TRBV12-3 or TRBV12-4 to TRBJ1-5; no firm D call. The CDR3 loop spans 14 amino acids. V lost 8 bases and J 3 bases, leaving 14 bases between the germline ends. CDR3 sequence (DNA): TGTGCCAGCGTTCCCCGGGAGTTCAATCAGCCCCAGCATTTT. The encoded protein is CASVPREFNQPQHF.

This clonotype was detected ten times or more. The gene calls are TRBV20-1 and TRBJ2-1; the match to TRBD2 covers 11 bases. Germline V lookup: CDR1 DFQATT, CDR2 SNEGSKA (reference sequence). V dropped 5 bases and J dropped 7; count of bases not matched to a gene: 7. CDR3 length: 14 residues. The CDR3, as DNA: TGCAGTGCTTATAGCGGGAGGGCCGGGAATGAGCAGTTCTTC. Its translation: CSAYSGRAGNEQFF.

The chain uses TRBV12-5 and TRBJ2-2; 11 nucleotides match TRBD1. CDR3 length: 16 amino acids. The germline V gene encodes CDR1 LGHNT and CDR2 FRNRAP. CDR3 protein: CASSFWDRGTSGELFF. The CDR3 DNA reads TGTGCCAGCAGTTTTTGGGACAGGGGGACTAGCGGGGAGCTGTTTTTT.

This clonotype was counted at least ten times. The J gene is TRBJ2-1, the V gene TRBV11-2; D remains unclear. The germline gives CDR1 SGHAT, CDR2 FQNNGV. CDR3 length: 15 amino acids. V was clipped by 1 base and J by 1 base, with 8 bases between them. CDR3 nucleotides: TGTGCCAGCAGCTTAGGCGGAGTTTCCTACAATGAGCAGTTCTTC. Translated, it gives CASSLGGVSYNEQFF.

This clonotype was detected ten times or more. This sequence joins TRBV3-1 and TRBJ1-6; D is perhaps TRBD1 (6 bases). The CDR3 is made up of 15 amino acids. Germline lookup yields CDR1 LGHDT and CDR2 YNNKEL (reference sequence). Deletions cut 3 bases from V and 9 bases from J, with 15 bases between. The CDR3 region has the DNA TGTGCCAGCAGCCACGGGGGCCCTAATGGTTCACCCCTCCACTTT. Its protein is CASSHGGPNGSPLHF.

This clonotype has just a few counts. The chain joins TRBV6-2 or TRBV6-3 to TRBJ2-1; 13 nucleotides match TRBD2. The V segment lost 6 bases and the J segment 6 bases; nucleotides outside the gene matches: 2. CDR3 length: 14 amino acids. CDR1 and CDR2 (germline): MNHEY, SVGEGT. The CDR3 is CASSWTSGSNEQFF. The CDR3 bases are TGTGCCAGCAGCTGGACTAGCGGGAGCAATGAGCAGTTCTTC.

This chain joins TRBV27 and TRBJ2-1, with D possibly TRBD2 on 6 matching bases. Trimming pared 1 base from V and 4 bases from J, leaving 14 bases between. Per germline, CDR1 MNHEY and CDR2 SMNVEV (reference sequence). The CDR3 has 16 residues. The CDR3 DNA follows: TGTGCCAGCAGTTTATTATTCGGGAGATCGTACAATGAGCAGTTCTTC. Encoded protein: CASSLLFGRSYNEQFF.